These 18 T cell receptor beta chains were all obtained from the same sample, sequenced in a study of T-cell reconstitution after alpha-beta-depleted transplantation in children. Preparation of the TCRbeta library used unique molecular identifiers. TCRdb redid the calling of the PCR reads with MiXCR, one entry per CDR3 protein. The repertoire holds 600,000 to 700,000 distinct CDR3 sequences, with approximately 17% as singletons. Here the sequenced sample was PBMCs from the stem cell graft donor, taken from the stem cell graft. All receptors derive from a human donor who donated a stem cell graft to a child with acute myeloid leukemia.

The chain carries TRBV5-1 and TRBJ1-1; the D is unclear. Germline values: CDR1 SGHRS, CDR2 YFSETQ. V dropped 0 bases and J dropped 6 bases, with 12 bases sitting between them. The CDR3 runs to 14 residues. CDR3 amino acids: CASSLGDMLAEAFF. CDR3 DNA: TGCGCCAGCAGCTTGGGGGATATGCTGGCTGAAGCTTTCTTT.

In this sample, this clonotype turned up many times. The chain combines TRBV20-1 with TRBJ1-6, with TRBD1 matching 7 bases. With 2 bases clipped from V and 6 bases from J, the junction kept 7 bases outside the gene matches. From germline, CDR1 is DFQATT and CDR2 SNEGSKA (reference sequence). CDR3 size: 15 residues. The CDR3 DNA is TGCAGTGCTAGAACGGGGACAGTCCCTAATTCACCCCTCCACTTT. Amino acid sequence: CSARTGTVPNSPLHF.

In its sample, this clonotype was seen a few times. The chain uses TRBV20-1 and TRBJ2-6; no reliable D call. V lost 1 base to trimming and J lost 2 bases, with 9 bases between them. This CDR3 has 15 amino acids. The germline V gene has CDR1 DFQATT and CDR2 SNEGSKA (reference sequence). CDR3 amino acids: CSARGLLTGANVLTF. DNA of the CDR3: TGCAGTGCTAGAGGGCTGCTCACTGGGGCCAACGTCCTGACTTTC.

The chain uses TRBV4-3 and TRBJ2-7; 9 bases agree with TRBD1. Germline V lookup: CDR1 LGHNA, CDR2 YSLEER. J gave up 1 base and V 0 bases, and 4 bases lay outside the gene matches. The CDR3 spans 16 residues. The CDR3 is CASSQDLDRGSYEQYF. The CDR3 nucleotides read TGCGCCAGCAGCCAAGATTTGGACAGGGGTTCCTACGAGCAGTACTTC.

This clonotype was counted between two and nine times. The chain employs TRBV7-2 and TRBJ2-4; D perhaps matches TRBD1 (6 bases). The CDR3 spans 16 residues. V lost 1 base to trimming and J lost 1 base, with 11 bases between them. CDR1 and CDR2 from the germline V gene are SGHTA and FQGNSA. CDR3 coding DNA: TGTGCCAGCAGCTTAGAGACAGGCGGGGCCAAAAACATTCAGTACTTC. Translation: CASSLETGGAKNIQYF.

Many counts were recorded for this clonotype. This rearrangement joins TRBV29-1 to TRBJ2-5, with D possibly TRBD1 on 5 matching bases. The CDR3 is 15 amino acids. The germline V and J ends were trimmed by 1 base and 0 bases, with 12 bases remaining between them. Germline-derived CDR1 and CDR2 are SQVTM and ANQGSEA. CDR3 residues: CSVEGGESYQETQYF. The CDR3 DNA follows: TGCAGCGTTGAAGGGGGCGAGTCGTACCAAGAGACCCAGTACTTC.

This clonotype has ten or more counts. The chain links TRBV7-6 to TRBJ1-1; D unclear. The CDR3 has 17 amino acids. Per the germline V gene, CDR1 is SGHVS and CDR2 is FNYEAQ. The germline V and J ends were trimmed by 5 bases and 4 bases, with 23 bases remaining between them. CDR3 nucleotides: TGTGCCAGCAGCCCGACCCCTCACGGGCCCGGAGGCACTGAAGCTTTCTTT. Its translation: CASSPTPHGPGGTEAFF.

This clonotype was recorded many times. The CDR3 sequence is CSASSGTGYYEQYF. DNA of the CDR3: TGCAGTGCTAGCTCCGGGACAGGCTACTACGAGCAGTACTTC. The V call is TRBV20-1, the J call TRBJ2-7; 8 bases line up with TRBD1. Germline V gene data show CDR1 as DFQATT and CDR2 as SNEGSKA (reference sequence). The CDR3 spans 14 residues. The J segment lost 3 bases and the V segment lost 3 bases, leaving 7 bases of the junction unmatched.

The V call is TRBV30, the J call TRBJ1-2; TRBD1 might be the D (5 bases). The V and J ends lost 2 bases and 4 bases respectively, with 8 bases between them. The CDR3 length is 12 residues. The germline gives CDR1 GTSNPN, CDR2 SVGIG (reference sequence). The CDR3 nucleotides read TGTGCCTGGAGTTCCCAGGGCTATGGCTACACCTTC. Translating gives CAWSSQGYGYTF.

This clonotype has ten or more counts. The DNA of the CDR3 is TGCAGCGTTGAGCAGGACAGGGATCCCTACGAGCAGTACTTC. Its translation is CSVEQDRDPYEQYF. This chain joins TRBV29-1 and TRBJ2-7, with 8 bases lining up with TRBD1. CDR1 SQVTM and CDR2 ANQGSEA come from the germline V gene. CDR3 length equals 14 residues. Trimming at V came to 3 bases and at J to 2 bases, leaving 6 bases not matched to a gene.

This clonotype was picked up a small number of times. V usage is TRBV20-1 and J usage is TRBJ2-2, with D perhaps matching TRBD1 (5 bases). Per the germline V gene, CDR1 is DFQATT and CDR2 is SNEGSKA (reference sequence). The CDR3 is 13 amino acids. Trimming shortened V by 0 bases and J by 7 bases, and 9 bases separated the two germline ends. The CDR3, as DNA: TGCAGTGCTAGAGATCAGGGTTACGGGGAGCTGTTTTTT. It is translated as CSARDQGYGELFF.

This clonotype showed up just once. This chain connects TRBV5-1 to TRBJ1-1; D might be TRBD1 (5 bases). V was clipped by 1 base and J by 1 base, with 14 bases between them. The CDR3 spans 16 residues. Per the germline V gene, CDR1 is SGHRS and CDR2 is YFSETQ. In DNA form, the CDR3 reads TGCGCCAGCAGCTTGTCTTCGGGACGTGGGAACACTGAAGCTTTCTTT. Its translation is CASSLSSGRGNTEAFF.

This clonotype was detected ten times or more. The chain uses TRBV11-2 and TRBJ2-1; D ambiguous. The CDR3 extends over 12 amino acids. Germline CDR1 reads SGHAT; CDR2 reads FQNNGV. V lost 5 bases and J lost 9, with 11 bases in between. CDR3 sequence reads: CASSLLGAEQFF. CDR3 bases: TGTGCCAGCAGCCTACTCGGTGCTGAGCAGTTCTTC.

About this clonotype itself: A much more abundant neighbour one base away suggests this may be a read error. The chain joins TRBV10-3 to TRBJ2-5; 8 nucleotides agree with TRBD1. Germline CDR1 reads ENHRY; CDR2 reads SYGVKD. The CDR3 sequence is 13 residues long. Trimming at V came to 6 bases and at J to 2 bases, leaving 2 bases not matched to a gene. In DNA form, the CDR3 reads TGTGCCATCAGACGACAGGGGCAAGAGACCCAGTACTTC. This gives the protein CAIRRQGQETQYF.

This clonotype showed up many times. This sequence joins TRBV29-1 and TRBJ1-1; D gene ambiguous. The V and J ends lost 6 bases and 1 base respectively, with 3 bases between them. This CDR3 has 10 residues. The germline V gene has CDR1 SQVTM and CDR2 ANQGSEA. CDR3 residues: CSVKNTEAFF. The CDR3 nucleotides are TGCAGCGTCAAGAACACTGAAGCTTTCTTT.

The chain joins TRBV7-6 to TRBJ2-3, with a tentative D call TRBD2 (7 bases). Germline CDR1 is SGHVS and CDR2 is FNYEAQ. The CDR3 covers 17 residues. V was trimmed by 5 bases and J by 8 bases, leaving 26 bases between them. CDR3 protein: CASSPSVISGGRGTQYF. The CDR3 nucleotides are TGTGCCAGCAGCCCATCCGTTATTTCGGGGGGCAGAGGTACGCAGTATTTT.

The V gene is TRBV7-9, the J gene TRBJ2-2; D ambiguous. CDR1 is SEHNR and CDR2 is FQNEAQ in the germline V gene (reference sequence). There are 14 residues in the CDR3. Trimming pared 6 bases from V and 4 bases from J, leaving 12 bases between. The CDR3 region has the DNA TGTGCCAGCAGGTTCTTACAGAGCACCGGGGAGCTGTTTTTT. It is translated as CASRFLQSTGELFF.

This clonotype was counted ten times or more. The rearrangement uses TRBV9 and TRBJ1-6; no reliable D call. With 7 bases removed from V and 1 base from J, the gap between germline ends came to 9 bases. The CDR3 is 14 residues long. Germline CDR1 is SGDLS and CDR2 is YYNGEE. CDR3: CASGKRSYNSPLHF. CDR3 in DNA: TGTGCCAGCGGCAAGAGGTCCTATAATTCACCCCTCCACTTT.